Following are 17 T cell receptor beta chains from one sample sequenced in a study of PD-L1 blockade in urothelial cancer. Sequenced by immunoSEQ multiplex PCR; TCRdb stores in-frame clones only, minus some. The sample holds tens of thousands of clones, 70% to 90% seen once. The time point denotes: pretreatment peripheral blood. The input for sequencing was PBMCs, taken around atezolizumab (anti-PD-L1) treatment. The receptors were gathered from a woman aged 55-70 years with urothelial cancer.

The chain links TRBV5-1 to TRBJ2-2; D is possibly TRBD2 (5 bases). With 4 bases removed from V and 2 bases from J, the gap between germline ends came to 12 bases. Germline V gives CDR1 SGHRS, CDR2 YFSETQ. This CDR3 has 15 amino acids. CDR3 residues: CASSPLTGNTGELFF. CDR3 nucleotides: TGCGCCAGCAGCCCATTGACGGGAAACACCGGGGAGCTGTTTTTT.

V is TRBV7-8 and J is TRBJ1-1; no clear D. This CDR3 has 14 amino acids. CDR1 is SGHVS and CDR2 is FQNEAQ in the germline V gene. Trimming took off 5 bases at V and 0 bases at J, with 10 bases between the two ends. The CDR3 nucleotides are TGTGCCAGCAGCCTACAGAACATGAACACTGAAGCTTTCTTT. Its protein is CASSLQNMNTEAFF.

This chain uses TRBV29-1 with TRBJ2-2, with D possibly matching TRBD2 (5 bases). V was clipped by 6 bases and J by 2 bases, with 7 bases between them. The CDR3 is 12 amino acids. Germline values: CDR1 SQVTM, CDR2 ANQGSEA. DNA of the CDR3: TGCAGCGTGGGGAGTAACACCGGGGAGCTGTTTTTT. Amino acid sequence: CSVGSNTGELFF.

The CDR3 DNA follows: TGTGCCAGCAGCTTAGTATTCACCCCGGTTTATGGCTACACCTTC. It codes for CASSLVFTPVYGYTF. The chain is built from TRBV7-2 and TRBJ1-2; D is undetermined. Per germline, CDR1 SGHTA and CDR2 FQGNSA. With 1 base removed from V and 5 bases from J, the gap between germline ends came to 14 bases. CDR3 length equals 15 residues.

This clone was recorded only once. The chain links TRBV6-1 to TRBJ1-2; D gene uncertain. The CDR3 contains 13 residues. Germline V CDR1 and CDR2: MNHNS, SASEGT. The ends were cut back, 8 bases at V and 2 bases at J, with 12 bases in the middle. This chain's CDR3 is CASPVGGNYGYTF. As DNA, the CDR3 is TGTGCCAGCCCGGTCGGCGGGAACTATGGCTACACCTTC.

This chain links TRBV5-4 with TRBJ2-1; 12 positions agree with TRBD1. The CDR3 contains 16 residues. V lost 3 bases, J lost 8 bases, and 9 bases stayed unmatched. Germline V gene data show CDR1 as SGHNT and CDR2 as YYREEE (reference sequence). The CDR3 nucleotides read TGTGCCAGCAGCTGGGAGGGACAGGGGGCCATAGATGAGCAGTTCTTC. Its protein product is CASSWEGQGAIDEQFF.

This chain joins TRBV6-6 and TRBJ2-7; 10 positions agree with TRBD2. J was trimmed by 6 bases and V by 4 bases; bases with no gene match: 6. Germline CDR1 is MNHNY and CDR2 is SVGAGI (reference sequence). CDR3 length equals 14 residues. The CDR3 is CASSSLAGEGEQYF. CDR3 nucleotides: TGTGCCAGCAGTTCGCTAGCGGGAGAGGGCGAGCAGTACTTC.

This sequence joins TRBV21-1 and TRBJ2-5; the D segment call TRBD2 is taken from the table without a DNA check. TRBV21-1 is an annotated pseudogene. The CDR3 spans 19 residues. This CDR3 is CASSTLILAGGKVEETQYF. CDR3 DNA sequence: TGTGCCAGCAGCACCCTCATCCTAGCGGGGGGGAAGGTTGAGGAGACCCAGTACTTC.

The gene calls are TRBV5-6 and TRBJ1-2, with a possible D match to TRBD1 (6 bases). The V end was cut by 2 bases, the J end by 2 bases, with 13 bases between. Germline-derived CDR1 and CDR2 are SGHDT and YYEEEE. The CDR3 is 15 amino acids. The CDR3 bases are TGTGCCAGCAGCTTCGAAATTAGGGGGAACTATGGCTACACCTTC. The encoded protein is CASSFEIRGNYGYTF.

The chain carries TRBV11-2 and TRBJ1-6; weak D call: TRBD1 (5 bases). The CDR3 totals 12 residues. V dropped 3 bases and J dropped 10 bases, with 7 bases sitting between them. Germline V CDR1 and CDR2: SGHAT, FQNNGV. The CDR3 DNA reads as TGTGCCAGCAGCTTCGGGGGATCACCCCTCCACTTT. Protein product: CASSFGGSPLHF. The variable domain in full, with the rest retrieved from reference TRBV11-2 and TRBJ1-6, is EAGVAQSPRYKIIEKRQSVAFWCNPISGHATLYWYQQILGQGPKLLIQFQNNGVVDDSQLPKDRFSAERLKGVDSTLKIQPAKLEDSAVYLCASSFGGSPLHFGNGTRLTVT.

The DNA of the CDR3 is TGTGCCAGCAGCTTAGGCAGGGACAATCAGCCCCAGCATTTT. Encoded protein: CASSLGRDNQPQHF. The rearrangement uses TRBV7-9 and TRBJ1-5; D may be TRBD1 (5 bases). The CDR3 is made up of 14 amino acids. V was clipped by 1 base and J by 3 bases, with 7 bases between them. In germline, CDR1 is SEHNR, CDR2 FQNEAQ (reference sequence). Filled out from reference TRBV7-9 and TRBJ1-5, the complete variable domain reads DTGVSQNPRHKITKRGQNVTFRCDPISEHNRLYWYRQTLGQGPEFLTYFQNEAQLEKSRLLSDRFSAERPKGSFSTLEIQRTEQGDSAMYLCASSLGRDNQPQHFGDGTRLSIL.

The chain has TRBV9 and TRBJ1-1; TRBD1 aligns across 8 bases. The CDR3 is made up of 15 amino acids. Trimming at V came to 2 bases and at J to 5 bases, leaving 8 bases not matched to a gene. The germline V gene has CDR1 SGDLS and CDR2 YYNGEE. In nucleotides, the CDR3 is TGTGCCAGCAGCGTGGGTGGAACAGGGGGTACTGAAGCTTTCTTT. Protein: CASSVGGTGGTEAFF.

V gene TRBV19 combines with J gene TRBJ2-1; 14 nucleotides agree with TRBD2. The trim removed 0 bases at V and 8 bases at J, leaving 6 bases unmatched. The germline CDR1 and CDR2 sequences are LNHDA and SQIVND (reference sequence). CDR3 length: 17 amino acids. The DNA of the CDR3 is TGTGCCAGTAGTATAGATAGGGGGACTAGCGGGAGCGATGAGCAGTTCTTC. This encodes CASSIDRGTSGSDEQFF. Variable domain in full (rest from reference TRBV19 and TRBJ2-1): DGGITQSPKYLFRKEGQNVTLSCEQNLNHDAMYWYRQDPGQGLRLIYYSQIVNDFQKGDIAEGYSVSREKKESFPLTVTSAQKNPTAFYLCASSIDRGTSGSDEQFFGPGTRLTVL.

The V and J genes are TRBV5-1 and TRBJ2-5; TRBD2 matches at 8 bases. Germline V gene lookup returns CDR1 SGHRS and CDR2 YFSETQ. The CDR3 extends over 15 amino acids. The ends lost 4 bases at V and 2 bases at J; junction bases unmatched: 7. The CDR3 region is CASSLRAGGQETQYF. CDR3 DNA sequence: TGCGCCAGCAGCCTAAGGGCGGGGGGACAAGAGACCCAGTACTTC.

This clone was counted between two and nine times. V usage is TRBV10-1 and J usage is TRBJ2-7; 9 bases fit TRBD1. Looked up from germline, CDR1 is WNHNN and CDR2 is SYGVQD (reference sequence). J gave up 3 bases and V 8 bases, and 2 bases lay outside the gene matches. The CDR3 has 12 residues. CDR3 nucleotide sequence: TGCGCCAGCCGGGGACAGGGCTACGAGCAGTACTTC. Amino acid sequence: CASRGQGYEQYF.

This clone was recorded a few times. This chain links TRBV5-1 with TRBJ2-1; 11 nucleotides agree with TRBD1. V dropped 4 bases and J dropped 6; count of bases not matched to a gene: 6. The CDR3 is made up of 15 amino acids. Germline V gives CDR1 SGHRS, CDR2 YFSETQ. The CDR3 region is CASSPRTGGFNEQFF. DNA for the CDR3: TGCGCCAGCAGCCCTCGGACAGGGGGCTTCAATGAGCAGTTCTTC.

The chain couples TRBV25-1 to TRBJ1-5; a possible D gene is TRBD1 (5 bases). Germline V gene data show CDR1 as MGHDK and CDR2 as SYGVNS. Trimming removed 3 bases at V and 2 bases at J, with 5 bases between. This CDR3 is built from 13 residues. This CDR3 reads CASSDRGNQPQHF. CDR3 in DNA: TGTGCCAGCAGTGACAGGGGCAATCAGCCCCAGCATTTT.